What follows are 9 T cell receptor beta chains derived from one specimen sequenced in a study of cytomegalovirus exposure and HLA in healthy donors. Sequenced by immunoSEQ multiplex PCR; TCRdb stores in-frame clones only, minus some. The sample records 150,000 or so clones, just under 85% being singletons. Material for sequencing was PBMCs. Source of these receptors: a young man in good health and CMV-seropositive.

Concerning this clone itself: A read error may produce the germline difference seen at one junction end. The chain has TRBV7-7 and TRBJ2-7, with TRBD1 matching over 8 bases. Looked up from germline, CDR1 is SSHAT and CDR2 is FNYEAQ (reference sequence). The CDR3 sequence is 15 residues long. This chain's CDR3 is CASSLSHQQGGEQYF. The CDR3 bases are TGTGCTAGCAGCTTATCACACCAACAGGGGGGCGAGCAGTACTTC.

The sample holds one count of this clone. This rearrangement joins TRBV9 to TRBJ2-4, with 8 bases matching TRBD2. V shed 0 bases, J shed 6 bases, and the junction held 2 bases outside the gene matches. Germline-derived CDR1 and CDR2 are SGDLS and YYNGEE. This CDR3 comprises 14 residues. The CDR3 loop reads CASSVDSGVNIQYF. The CDR3 nucleotides read TGTGCCAGCAGCGTAGATAGCGGGGTAAACATTCAGTACTTC.

The V and J genes are TRBV11-2 and TRBJ1-2; D is perhaps TRBD1 (6 bases). CDR1 is SGHAT, CDR2 FQNNGV, per germline. The CDR3 loop spans 14 amino acids. V was shortened by 0 bases and J by 8 bases, with 13 bases between the two germline ends. The CDR3 nucleotides are TGTGCCAGCAGCTTAGATCCAGGGGTCCCGGGCTACACCTTC. This gives the protein CASSLDPGVPGYTF.

The rearrangement uses TRBV9 and TRBJ2-7, with TRBD2 matching 7 bases. The CDR3 is 16 amino acids. V gave up 0 bases and J gave up 2 bases; unmatched junction bases: 8. The germline V gene has CDR1 SGDLS and CDR2 YYNGEE. The CDR3 DNA sequence: TGTGCCAGCAGCGTAGAATTCGGGGGGACGCCCTACGAGCAGTACTTC. Its translation is CASSVEFGGTPYEQYF.

This chain links TRBV10-1 with TRBJ1-2; D remains ambiguous. The CDR3 covers 12 residues. Trimming left V 0 bases short and J 4 bases short, with 3 bases between. CDR1 and CDR2 from the germline V gene are WNHNN and SYGVQD (reference sequence). CDR3 sequence reads: CASSESSYGYTF. CDR3 sequence (DNA): TGCGCCAGCAGTGAGTCCAGCTATGGCTACACCTTC.

This clone was found once. This sequence joins TRBV5-1 and TRBJ2-1, with D possibly matching TRBD2 (6 bases). V lost 0 bases to trimming and J lost 6 bases, with 10 bases between them. CDR3 length: 14 residues. Germline V gene lookup returns CDR1 SGHRS and CDR2 YFSETQ. CDR3 in DNA: TGCGCCAGCAGCTTGGCCCTAGCGATCAATGAGCAGTTCTTC. Its translation: CASSLALAINEQFF.

This clone was detected once. The CDR3 DNA sequence: TGCGCCAGCAGCCCCCGGGAGGCAACTAATGAAAAACTGTTTTTT. It is translated as CASSPREATNEKLFF. This chain links TRBV4-1 with TRBJ1-4; D is uncertain. The CDR3 contains 15 residues. In germline, CDR1 is MGHRA, CDR2 YSYEKL. Trimming took off 4 bases at V and 0 bases at J, with 9 bases between the two ends.

The gene calls are TRBV6-5 and TRBJ2-1; D perhaps matches TRBD1 (6 bases). The CDR3 runs 14 residues. The V gene lost 2 bases and the J gene lost 9 bases, with 14 bases spanning the gap. The germline CDR1 and CDR2 sequences are MNHEY and SVGAGI. The CDR3 is CASSYTTGFGEQFF. CDR3 bases: TGTGCCAGCAGTTACACCACAGGGTTTGGTGAGCAGTTCTTC.

The genes are TRBV14 and TRBJ2-3, with 7 bases matching TRBD2. CDR1 and CDR2 (germline): SGHDN, FVKESK. The CDR3 runs 18 residues. The trim removed 0 bases at V and 0 bases at J, leaving 9 bases unmatched. DNA of the CDR3: TGTGCCAGCAGCCAAGATATGCGGGGGTGGTCTAGCACAGATACGCAGTATTTT. It specifies CASSQDMRGWSSTDTQYF.